This T cell receptor beta chain comes out of a study of CD8 T cells in Susac syndrome. Across the study: Sequenced Susac syndrome patients included 5 or 6 with active disease and under 10 who were in remission. Patients with Susac syndrome, at blood draw, were therapy-naive, on corticosteroids, or on intravenous immunoglobulin alone.

With respect to this clonotype: Its antigen is still unknown.

With 6 bases clipped from V and 5 bases from J, the junction kept 14 bases outside the gene matches. Germline CDR1 MNHEY, CDR2 SMNVEV (reference sequence). This CDR3 is 16 amino acids long. Roughly 0.45 to 1 ug RNA was reverse transcribed with random hexamers. TCRdb re-derived calls from the immunoSEQ multiplex PCR reads in MiXCR, one entry per CDR3 protein. The data contain under 95,000 distinct CDR3 sequences, roughly 94% of them singletons. Study findings and constraints: The study conceded that relatively few individuals underwent its TCR sequencing and HLA analysis.

The authors negatively isolated CD8+ and CD4+ T cells and FACS-enriched TEMRA cells. The material sequenced was CD4+ T cells from PBMCs. The receptor was isolated from a human donor with Susac syndrome. This chain links TRBV27 with TRBJ2-7, with TRBD1 matching 9 bases. CDR3 region: CASSRTPGQGINEQYF. The CDR3 DNA sequence: TGTGCCAGCAGCCGAACCCCGGGACAGGGTATCAACGAGCAGTACTTC.